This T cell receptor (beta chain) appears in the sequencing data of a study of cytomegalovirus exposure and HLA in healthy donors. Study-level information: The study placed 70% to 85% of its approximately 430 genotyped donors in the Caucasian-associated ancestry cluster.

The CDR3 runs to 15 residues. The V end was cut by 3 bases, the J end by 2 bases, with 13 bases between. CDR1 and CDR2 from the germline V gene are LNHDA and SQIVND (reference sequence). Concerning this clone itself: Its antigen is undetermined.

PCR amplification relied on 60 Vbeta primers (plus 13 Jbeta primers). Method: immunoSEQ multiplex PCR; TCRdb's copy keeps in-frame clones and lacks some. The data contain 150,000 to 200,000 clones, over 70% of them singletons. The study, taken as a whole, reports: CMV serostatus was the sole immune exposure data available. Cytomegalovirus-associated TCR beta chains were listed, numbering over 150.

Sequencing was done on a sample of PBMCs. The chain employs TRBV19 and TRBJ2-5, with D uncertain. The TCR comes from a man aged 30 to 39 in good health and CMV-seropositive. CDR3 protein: CASSIVRQNQETQYF. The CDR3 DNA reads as TGTGCCAGTAGTATTGTCCGCCAGAATCAAGAGACCCAGTACTTC.